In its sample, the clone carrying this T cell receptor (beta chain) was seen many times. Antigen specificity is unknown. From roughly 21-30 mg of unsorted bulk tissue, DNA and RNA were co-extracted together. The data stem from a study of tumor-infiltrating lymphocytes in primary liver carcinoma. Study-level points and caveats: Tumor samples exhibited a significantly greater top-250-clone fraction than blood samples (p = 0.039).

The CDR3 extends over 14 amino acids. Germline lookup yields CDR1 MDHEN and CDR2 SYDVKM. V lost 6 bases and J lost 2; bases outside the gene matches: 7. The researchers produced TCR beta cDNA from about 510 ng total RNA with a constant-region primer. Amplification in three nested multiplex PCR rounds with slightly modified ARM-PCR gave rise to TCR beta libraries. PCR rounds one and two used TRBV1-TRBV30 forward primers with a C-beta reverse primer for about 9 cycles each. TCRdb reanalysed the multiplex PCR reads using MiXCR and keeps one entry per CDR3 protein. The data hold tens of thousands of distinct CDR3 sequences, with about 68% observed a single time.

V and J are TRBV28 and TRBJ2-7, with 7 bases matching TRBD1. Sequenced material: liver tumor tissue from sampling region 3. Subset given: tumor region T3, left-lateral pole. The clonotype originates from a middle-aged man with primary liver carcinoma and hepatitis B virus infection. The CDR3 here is CASRSDRVTYEQYF. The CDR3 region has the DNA TGTGCCAGCAGATCCGACAGGGTCACCTACGAGCAGTACTTC.